Following are 6 T cell receptor beta chains from one sample sequenced in a study of CD4 T cells in relation to SARS-CoV-2 and coronaviruses. The assay was immunoSEQ multiplex PCR, and TCRdb's table has in-frame clones only and misses some. The data contain roughly 20,000 clones, over 70% of them singletons. No antigen is known for these receptors. The unexposed donors gave CD4+ T cells in about 2011-2019, prior to COVID-19. The cells were cultured for 10 days before CD4+ T cells were isolated. Material: CD4+ T cells from PBMCs, cultured in vitro. The receptors come from a human donor in good health.

The gene calls are TRBV3-1 (or the pseudogene TRBV3-2) and TRBJ1-2, with D uncertain. Per germline, CDR1 LGHDT and CDR2 YNNKEL (reference sequence). The CDR3 runs to 13 residues. Deletions cut 0 bases from V and 13 bases from J, with 15 bases between. For the CDR3, the DNA is TGTGCCAGCAGCCAAGATCCTGACCTCCTGAGCACCTTC. The encoded protein is CASSQDPDLLSTF.

V usage is TRBV6-2 or TRBV6-3 and J usage is TRBJ2-5; 10 bases are a match to TRBD2. Per the germline V gene, CDR1 is MNHEY and CDR2 is SVGEGT. The CDR3 contains 17 residues. The junction had 11 bases not matched to a gene; V was cut back by 2 bases and J by 5 bases. CDR3 sequence (DNA): TGTGCCAGCAGTTACCTGCAGAGCGGGAGGGCCGGCGAGACCCAGTACTTC. It is translated as CASSYLQSGRAGETQYF.

The chain joins TRBV5-4 to TRBJ2-1, with 16 bases matching TRBD2. CDR1 and CDR2 from the germline V gene are SGHNT and YYREEE (reference sequence). This CDR3 region has 16 residues. V shed 4 bases, J shed 9 bases, and the junction held 7 bases outside the gene matches. The CDR3 DNA follows: TGTGCCAGCAGCACAGGGACTAGCGGGAGGGCCACTGAGCAGTTCTTC. Translated: CASSTGTSGRATEQFF.

The chain couples TRBV7-9 to TRBJ2-1; TRBD2 aligns across 16 bases. The junction had 4 bases not matched to a gene; V was cut back by 8 bases and J by 9 bases. In germline, CDR1 is SEHNR, CDR2 FQNEAQ (reference sequence). This CDR3 spans 14 amino acids. CDR3 sequence reads: CASGGTSGRVEQFF. The CDR3 DNA follows: TGTGCCAGCGGCGGGACTAGCGGGAGGGTTGAGCAGTTCTTC. Using reference TRBV7-9 and TRBJ2-1 for the parts outside the CDR3, the full variable domain is DTGVSQNPRHKITKRGQNVTFRCDPISEHNRLYWYRQTLGQGPEFLTYFQNEAQLEKSRLLSDRFSAERPKGSFSTLEIQRTEQGDSAMYLCASGGTSGRVEQFFGPGTRLTVL.

The CDR3, as DNA: TGTGCCACCAGCAGGGAAACAGGGGTTGTGCAGTACTTC. Amino acids: CATSRETGVVQYF. The genes are TRBV15 and TRBJ2-7; 7 positions match TRBD1. Per germline, CDR1 LNHNV and CDR2 YYDKDF (reference sequence). This CDR3 spans 13 amino acids. With 3 bases clipped from V and 9 bases from J, the junction kept 8 bases outside the gene matches.

The sample holds one count of this clone. This chain uses TRBV7-9 with TRBJ1-1; 7 nucleotides align to TRBD1. This CDR3 is built from 15 residues. V was pared by 0 bases and J by 0 bases, with 1 base of the junction left unmatched. CDR1 and CDR2 from the germline V gene are SEHNR and FQNEAQ (reference sequence). The CDR3: CASSLAGTVNTEAFF. Here the CDR3 DNA reads TGTGCCAGCAGCTTAGCCGGGACAGTGAACACTGAAGCTTTCTTT.